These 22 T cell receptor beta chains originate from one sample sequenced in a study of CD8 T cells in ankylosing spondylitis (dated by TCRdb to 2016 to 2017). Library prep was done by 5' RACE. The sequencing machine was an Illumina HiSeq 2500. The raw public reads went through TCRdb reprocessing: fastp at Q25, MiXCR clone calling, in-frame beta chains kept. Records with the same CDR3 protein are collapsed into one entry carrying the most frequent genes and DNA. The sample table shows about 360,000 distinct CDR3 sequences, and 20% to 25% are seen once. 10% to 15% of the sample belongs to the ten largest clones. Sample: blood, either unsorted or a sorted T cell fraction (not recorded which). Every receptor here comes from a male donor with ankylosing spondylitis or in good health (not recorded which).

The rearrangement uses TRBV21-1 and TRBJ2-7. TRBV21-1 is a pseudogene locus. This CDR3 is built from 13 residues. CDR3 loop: CASSKGGVYEQYF. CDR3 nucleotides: TGTGCCAGCAGCAAAGGGGGAGTCTACGAGCAGTACTTC.

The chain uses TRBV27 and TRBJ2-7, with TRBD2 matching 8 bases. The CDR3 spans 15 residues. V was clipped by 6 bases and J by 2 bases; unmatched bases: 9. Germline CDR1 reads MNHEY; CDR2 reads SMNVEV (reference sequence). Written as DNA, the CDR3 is TGTGCCAGCAGACTAAGTATAGCGGGGACCTACGAGCAGTACTTC. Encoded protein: CASRLSIAGTYEQYF.

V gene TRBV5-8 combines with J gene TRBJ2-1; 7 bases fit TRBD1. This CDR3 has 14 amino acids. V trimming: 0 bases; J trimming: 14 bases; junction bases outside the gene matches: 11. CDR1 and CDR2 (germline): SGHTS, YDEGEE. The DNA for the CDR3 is TGTGCCAGCAGCTTGGGACAGGGCAACCCCGGGGAGTTCTTC. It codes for CASSLGQGNPGEFF.

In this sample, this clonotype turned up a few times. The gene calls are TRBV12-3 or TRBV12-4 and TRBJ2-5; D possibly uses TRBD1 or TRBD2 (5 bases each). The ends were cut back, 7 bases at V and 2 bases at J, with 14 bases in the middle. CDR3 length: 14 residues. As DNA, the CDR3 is TGTGCCAGCACCCAATGGGACGAACAAGAGACCCAGTACTTC. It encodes CASTQWDEQETQYF.

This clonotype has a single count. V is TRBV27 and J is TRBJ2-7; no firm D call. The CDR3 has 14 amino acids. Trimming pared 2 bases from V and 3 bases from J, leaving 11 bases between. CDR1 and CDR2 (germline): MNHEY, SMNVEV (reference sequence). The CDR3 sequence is CASSLGASYYEQYF. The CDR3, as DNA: TGTGCCAGCAGTTTAGGCGCCAGCTACTACGAGCAGTACTTC.

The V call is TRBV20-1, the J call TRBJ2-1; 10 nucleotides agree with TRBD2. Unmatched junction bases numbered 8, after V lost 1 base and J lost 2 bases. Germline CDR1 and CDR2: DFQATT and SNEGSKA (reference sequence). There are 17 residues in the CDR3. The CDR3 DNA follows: TGCAGTGCTAGAGGCCGGAAAACTAGCGGGACCTACAATGAGCAGTTCTTC. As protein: CSARGRKTSGTYNEQFF.

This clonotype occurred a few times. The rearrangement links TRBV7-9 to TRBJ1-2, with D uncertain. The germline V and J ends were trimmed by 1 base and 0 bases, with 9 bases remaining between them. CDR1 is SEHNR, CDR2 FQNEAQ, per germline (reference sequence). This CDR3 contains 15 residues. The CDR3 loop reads CASSLGSVANYGYTF. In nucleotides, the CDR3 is TGTGCCAGCAGCTTAGGTAGCGTCGCTAACTATGGCTACACCTTC.

This CDR3 is CASSQSGGAGTNEQYF. In DNA form, the CDR3 reads TGCGCCAGCAGCCAGTCCGGGGGGGCGGGGACAAACGAGCAGTACTTC. The chain carries TRBV4-1 and TRBJ2-7; 8 nucleotides align to TRBD2. J gave up 5 bases and V 3 bases, and 12 bases lay outside the gene matches. The CDR3 runs 16 residues. Germline V gene sequence: CDR1 MGHRA, CDR2 YSYEKL.

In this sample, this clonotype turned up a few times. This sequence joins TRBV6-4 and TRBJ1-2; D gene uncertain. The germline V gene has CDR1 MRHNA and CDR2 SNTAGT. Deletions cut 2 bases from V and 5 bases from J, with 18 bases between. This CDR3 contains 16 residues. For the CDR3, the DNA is TGTGCCAGCAGTGACAGTATCGGGGTTCCCTCGTATGGCTACACCTTC. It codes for CASSDSIGVPSYGYTF.

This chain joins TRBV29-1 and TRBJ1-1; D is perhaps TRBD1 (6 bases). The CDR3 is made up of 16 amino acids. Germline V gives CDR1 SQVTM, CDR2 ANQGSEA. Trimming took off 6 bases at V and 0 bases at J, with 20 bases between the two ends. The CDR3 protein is CSVEGGEPSVNTEAFF. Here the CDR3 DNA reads TGCAGCGTGGAGGGGGGGGAGCCCTCGGTGAACACTGAAGCTTTCTTT.

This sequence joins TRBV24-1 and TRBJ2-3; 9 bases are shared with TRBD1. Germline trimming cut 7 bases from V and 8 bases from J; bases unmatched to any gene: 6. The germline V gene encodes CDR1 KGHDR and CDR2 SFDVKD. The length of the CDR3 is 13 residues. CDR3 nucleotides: TGTGCCACCAGAGACAGGGGGGACCCTACGCAGTATTTT. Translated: CATRDRGDPTQYF.

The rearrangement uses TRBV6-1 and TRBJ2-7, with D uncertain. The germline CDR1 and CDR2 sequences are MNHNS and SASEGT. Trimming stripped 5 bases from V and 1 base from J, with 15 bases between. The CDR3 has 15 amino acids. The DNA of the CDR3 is TGTGCCAGCAGTCCCCATCCTGTGGGTTCCTACGAGCAGTACTTC. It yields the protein CASSPHPVGSYEQYF.

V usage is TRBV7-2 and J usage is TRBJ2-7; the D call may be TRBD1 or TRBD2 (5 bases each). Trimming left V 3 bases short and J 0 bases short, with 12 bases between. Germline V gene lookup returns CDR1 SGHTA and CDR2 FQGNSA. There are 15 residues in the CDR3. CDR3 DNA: TGTGCCAGCAGCTTTCCGGGACGGAGCTCCTACGAGCAGTACTTC. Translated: CASSFPGRSSYEQYF.

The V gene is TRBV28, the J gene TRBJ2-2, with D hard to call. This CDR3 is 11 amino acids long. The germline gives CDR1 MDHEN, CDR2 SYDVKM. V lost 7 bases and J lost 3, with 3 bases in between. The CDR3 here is CASTYTGELFF. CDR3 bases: TGTGCCAGCACCTACACCGGGGAGCTGTTTTTT.

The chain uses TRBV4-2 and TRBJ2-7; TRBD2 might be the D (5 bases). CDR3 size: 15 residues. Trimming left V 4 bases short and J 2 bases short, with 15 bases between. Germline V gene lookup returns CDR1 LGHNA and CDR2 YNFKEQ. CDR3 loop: CASSPFSGGTYEQYF. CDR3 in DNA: TGTGCCAGCAGCCCCTTCTCTGGAGGCACCTACGAGCAGTACTTC.

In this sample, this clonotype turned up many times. This CDR3 is CASSFGPYEQYF. The CDR3 nucleotides are TGTGCCAGCAGTTTTGGCCCCTACGAGCAGTACTTC. V usage is TRBV7-9 and J usage is TRBJ2-7; D remains ambiguous. The germline V gene encodes CDR1 SEHNR and CDR2 FQNEAQ (reference sequence). V was trimmed by 6 bases and J by 2 bases, leaving 8 bases between them. The CDR3 is 12 amino acids.

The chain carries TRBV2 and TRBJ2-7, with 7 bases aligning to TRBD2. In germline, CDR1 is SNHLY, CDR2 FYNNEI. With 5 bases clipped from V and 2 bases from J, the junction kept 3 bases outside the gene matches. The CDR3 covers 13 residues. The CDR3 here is CASSTGTTYEQYF. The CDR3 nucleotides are TGTGCCAGCAGTACCGGGACTACCTACGAGCAGTACTTC.

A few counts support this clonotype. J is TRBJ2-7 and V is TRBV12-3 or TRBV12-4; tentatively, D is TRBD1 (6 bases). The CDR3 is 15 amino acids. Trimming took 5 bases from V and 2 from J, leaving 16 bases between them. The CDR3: CASSPTRGLPYEQYF. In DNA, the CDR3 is TGTGCCAGCAGTCCGACCAGGGGCCTCCCCTACGAGCAGTACTTC.

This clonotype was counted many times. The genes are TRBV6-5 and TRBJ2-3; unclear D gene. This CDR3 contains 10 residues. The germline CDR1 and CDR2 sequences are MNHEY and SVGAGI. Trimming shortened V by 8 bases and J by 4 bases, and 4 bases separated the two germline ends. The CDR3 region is CASGADTQYF. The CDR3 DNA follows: TGTGCCAGCGGCGCAGATACGCAGTATTTT.

The CDR3 protein is CATSMLQGSSYNEQFF. In DNA, the CDR3 is TGTGCCACCAGCATGCTACAGGGGAGCTCCTACAATGAGCAGTTCTTC. J is TRBJ2-1 and V is TRBV15, with 7 nucleotides matching TRBD1. Germline V CDR1 and CDR2: LNHNV, YYDKDF (reference sequence). Trimming removed 4 bases from V and 0 bases from J; junction bases left unmatched: 6. This CDR3 has 16 residues.

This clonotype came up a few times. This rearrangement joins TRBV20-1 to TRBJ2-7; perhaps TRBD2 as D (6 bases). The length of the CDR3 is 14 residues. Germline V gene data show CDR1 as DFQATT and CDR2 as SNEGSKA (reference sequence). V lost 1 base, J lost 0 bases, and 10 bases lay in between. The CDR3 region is CSARGGGDSYEQYF. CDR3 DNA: TGCAGTGCTAGAGGCGGCGGGGACTCCTACGAGCAGTACTTC.

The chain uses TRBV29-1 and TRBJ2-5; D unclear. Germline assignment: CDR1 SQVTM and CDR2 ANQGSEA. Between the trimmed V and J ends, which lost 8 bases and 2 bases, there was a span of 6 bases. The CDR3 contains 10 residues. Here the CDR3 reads CSSGQETQYF. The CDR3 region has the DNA TGCAGCTCGGGTCAAGAGACCCAGTACTTC.